Reported below is one T cell receptor beta chain. Its antigen is not known. The data were taken from a study of CD8 T cells in ankylosing spondylitis. Whole-study results and caveats: The study identified a TCR beta motif of several highly homologous variants that appeared characteristic of ankylosing spondylitis blood. Clones tied to disease were said to be significantly enriched in matched ankylosing spondylitis synovial fluid. CD8+ cells made up the disease-linked clones, which were relatively rare in peripheral blood.

Looked up from germline, CDR1 is DFQATT and CDR2 is SNEGSKA (reference sequence). There are 14 residues in the CDR3. The ends lost 5 bases at V and 4 bases at J; junction bases unmatched: 6. TCRdb analysed the 5' RACE reads with MiXCR anew, one entry per CDR3 protein. The sample has 200,000 to 300,000 distinct CDR3 sequences, roughly a quarter seen once. The V gene is TRBV20-1, the J gene TRBJ2-5; TRBD2 agrees at 11 bases. The sequenced material came from blood, either unsorted or a sorted T cell fraction (not recorded which). This receptor was identified in a male donor with ankylosing spondylitis or in good health (not recorded which). CDR3 DNA sequence: TGCAGTGCTTCAATCGGGACTAGCGGAGAGACCCAGTACTTC. Its translation is CSASIGTSGETQYF.